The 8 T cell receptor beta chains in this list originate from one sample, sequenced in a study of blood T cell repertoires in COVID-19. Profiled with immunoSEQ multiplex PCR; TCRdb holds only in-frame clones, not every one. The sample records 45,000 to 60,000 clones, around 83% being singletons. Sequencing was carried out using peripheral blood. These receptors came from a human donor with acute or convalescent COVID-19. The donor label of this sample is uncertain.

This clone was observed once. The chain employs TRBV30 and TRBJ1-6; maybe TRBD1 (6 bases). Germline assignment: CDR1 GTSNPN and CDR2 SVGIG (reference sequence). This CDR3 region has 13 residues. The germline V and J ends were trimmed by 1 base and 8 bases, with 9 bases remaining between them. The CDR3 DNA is TGTGCCTGGAGTGAACAGGGTCATTCACCCCTCCACTTT. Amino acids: CAWSEQGHSPLHF.

CDR3 in amino acids: CAWSERVPYGYTF. CDR3 DNA: TGTGCCTGGAGTGAGCGGGTACCCTATGGCTACACCTTC. V and J are TRBV30 and TRBJ1-2; D gene uncertain. The CDR3 is 13 amino acids. In germline, CDR1 is GTSNPN, CDR2 SVGIG (reference sequence). V was clipped by 1 base and J by 4 bases, with 10 bases between them.

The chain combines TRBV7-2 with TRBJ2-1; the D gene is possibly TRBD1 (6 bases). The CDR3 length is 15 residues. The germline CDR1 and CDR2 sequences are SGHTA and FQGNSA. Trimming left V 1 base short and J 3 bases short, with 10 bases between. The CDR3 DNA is TGTGCCAGCAGCTTAGGACAGGCTAACTACAATGAGCAGTTCTTC. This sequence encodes CASSLGQANYNEQFF.

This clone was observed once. In DNA, the CDR3 is TGTGCCAGCAGTGTACAGAGCGGGTCCCCCTACAATGAGCAGTTCTTC. This gives the protein CASSVQSGSPYNEQFF. This rearrangement joins TRBV6-1 to TRBJ2-1; tentative D call: TRBD2 (6 bases). The CDR3 extends over 16 amino acids. V gave up 4 bases and J gave up 2 bases, with 15 bases separating them. The germline CDR1 and CDR2 sequences are MNHNS and SASEGT.

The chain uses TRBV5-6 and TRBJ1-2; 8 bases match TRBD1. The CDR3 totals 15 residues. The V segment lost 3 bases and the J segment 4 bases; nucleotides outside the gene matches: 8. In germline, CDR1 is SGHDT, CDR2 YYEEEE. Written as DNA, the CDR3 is TGTGCCAGCAGCTCCCGGGCAGGGGGCGGCTATGGCTACACCTTC. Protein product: CASSSRAGGGYGYTF.

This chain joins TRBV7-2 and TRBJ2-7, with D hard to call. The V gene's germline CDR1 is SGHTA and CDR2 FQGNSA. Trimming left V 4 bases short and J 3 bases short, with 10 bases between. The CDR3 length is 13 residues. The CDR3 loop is CASSSRDHYEQYF. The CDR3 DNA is TGTGCCAGCAGCTCTAGAGACCACTACGAGCAGTACTTC. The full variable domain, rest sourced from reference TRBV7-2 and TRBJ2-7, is GAGVSQSPSNKVTEKGKDVELRCDPISGHTALYWYRQSLGQGLEFLIYFQGNSAPDKSGLPSDRFSAERTGGSVSTLTIQRTQQEDSAVYLCASSSRDHYEQYFGPGTRLTVT.

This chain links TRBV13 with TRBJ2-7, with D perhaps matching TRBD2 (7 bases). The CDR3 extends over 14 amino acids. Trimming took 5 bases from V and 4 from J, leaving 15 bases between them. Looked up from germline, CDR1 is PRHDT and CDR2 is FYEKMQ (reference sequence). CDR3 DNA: TGTGCCAGCAGCGGAACGGCGGGGGCTTACGAGCAGTACTTC. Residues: CASSGTAGAYEQYF.

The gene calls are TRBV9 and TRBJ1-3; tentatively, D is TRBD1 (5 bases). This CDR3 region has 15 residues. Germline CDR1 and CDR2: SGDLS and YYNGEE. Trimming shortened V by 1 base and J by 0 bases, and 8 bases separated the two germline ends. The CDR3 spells CASSVLTDSGNTIYF. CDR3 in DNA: TGTGCCAGCAGCGTATTGACAGACTCTGGAAACACCATATATTTT.